This entry describes one TCR beta chain. The target antigen is unknown. Ranging in age from about 6 to 100, the donors were healthy Caucasian individuals from Russia. This entry comes from a study of blood T cells in healthy people across ages. Study information: Template switching recovered approximately one barcoded beta molecule for every two T cells.

With a J-beta primer mix and a sample-barcoded 5' primer, a second PCR ran about 7 to 12 cycles. Carrying 12 random nucleotides, a template-switch adaptor labeled each individual cDNA molecule. One entry per CDR3 protein, called by TCRdb with MiXCR from the 5' RACE reads. In the table there are hundreds of thousands of distinct CDR3 sequences, about 56% of which are singletons. Deletions cut 4 bases from V and 8 bases from J, with 17 bases between. Germline V gives CDR1 LGHDT, CDR2 YNNKEL (reference sequence). The CDR3 totals 14 residues. Overall study findings and caveats: Any changes in expanded clonotypes were possibly confounded, as donor CMV status remained unknown.

The rearrangement joins TRBV3-1 to TRBJ1-2; D unresolved. Sequenced material: blood. The receptor was derived from a man aged 40-49 years in good health. CDR3: CASSPQNRVGGYTF. The CDR3 DNA reads as TGTGCCAGCAGCCCACAAAACAGAGTGGGCGGCTACACCTTC. The variable domain in full, completed from reference TRBV3-1 and TRBJ1-2, reads DTAVSQTPKYLVTQMGNDKSIKCEQNLGHDTMYWYKQDSKKFLKIMFSYNNKELIINETVPNRFSPKSPDKAHLNLHINSLELGDSAVYFCASSPQNRVGGYTFGSGTRLTVV.